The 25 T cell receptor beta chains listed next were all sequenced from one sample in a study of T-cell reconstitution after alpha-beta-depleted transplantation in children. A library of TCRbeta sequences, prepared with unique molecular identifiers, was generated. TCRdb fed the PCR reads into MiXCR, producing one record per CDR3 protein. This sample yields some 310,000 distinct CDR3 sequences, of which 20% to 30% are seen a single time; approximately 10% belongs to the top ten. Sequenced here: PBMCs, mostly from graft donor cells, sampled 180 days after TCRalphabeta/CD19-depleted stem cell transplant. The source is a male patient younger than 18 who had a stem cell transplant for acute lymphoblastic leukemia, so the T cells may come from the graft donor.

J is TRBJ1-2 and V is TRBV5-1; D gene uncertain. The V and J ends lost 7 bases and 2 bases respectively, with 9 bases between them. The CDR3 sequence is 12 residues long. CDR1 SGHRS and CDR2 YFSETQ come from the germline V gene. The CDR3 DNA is TGCGCCAGCCGTCGGTTAAACTATGGCTACACCTTC. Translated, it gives CASRRLNYGYTF.

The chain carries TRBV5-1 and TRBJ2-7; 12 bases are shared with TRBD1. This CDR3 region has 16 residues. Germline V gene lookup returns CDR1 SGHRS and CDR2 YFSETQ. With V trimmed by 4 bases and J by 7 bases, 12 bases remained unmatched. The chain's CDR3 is CASSVAPGTGGLEQYF. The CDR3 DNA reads TGCGCCAGCAGCGTTGCCCCCGGGACAGGGGGCCTTGAGCAGTACTTC.

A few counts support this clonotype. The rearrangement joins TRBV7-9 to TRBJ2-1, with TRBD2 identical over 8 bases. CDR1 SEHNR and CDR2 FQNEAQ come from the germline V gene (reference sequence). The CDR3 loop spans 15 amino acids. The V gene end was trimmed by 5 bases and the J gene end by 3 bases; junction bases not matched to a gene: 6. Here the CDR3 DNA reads TGTGCCAGCAGCCCTAGCGGGTCCTACTACAATGAGCAGTTCTTC. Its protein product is CASSPSGSYYNEQFF.

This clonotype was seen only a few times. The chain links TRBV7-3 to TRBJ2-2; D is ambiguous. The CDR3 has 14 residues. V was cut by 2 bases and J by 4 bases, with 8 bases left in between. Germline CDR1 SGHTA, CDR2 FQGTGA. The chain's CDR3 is CASSLGELTGELFF. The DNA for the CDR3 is TGTGCCAGCAGCTTAGGGGAACTCACCGGGGAGCTGTTTTTT.

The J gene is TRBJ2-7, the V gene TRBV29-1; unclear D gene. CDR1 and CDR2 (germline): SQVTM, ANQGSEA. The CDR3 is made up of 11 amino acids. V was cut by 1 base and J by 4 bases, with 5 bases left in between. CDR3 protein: CSVEGWYEQYF. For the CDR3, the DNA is TGCAGCGTTGAAGGTTGGTACGAGCAGTACTTC.

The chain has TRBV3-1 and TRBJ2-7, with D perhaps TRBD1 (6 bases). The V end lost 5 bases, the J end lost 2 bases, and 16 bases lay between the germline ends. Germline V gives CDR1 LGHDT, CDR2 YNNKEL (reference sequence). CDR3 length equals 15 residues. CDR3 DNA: TGTGCCAGCAGCTTCAAGGTGACAGGCCCCTACGAGCAGTACTTC. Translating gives CASSFKVTGPYEQYF.

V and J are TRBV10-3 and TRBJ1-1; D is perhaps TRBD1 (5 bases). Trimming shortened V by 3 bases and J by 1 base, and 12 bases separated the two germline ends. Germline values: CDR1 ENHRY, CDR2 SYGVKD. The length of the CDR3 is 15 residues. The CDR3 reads CAISEPGLGNTEAFF. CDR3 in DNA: TGTGCCATCAGTGAACCGGGGCTGGGGAACACTGAAGCTTTCTTT.

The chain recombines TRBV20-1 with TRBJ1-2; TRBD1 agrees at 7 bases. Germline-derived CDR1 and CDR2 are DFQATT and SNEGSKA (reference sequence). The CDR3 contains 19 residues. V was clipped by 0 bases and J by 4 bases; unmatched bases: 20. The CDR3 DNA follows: TGCAGTGCTAGAGATCTGGGACAGCTGGACTGGGAGGGCTTCTATGGCTACACCTTC. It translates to CSARDLGQLDWEGFYGYTF.

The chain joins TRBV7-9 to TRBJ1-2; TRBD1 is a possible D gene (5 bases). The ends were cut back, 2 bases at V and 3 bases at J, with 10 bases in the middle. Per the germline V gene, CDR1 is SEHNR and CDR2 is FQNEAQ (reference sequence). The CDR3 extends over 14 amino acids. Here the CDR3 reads CASSLIGTDYGYTF. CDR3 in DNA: TGTGCCAGCAGCTTAATCGGGACGGACTATGGCTACACCTTC.

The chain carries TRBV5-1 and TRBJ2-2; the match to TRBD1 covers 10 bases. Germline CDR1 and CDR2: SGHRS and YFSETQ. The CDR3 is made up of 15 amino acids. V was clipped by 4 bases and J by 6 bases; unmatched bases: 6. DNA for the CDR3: TGCGCCAGCAGCCCTGACAGGGGGCGCGCCGGGGAGCTGTTTTTT. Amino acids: CASSPDRGRAGELFF.

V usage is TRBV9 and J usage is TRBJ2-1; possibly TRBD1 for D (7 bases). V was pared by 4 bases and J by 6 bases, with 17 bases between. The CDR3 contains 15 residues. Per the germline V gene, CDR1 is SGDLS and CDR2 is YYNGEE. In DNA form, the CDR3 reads TGTGCCAGCAGCCCTCACAGGGGAGGTAGCAATGAGCAGTTCTTC. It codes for CASSPHRGGSNEQFF.

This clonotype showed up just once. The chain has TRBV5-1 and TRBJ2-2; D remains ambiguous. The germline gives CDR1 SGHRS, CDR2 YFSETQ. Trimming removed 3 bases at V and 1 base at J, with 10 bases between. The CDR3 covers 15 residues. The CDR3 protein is CASSSVLGNTGELFF. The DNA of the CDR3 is TGCGCCAGCAGCTCAGTCTTGGGGAACACCGGGGAGCTGTTTTTT. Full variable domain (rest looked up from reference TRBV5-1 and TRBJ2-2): KAGVTQTPRYLIKTRGQQVTLSCSPISGHRSVSWYQQTPGQGLQFLFEYFSETQRNKGNFPGRFSGRQFSNSRSEMNVSTLELGDSALYLCASSSVLGNTGELFFGEGSRLTVL.

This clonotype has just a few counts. CDR3 nucleotide sequence: TGTGCCAGCAGTTTTAAGGGTGAGAAACTGTTTTTT. Translated: CASSFKGEKLFF. The chain links TRBV12-3 or TRBV12-4 to TRBJ1-4; D uncertain. CDR3 length: 12 residues. The germline V and J ends were trimmed by 3 bases and 11 bases, with 10 bases remaining between them.

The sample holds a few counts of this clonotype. CDR3 bases: TGTGCCAGCAGCCAAGATCCCGTACTAGCGGGAAGCCAAACCGGGGAGCTGTTTTTT. Its protein is CASSQDPVLAGSQTGELFF. The chain couples TRBV4-2 to TRBJ2-2; 10 positions match TRBD2. Germline loops: CDR1 LGHNA, CDR2 YNFKEQ. The CDR3 contains 19 residues. With 0 bases clipped from V and 5 bases from J, the junction kept 12 bases outside the gene matches.

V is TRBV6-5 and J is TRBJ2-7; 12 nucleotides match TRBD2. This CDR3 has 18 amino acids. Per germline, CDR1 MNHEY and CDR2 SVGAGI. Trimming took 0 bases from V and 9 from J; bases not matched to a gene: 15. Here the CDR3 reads CASSYSAQRLAGATGQYF. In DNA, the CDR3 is TGTGCCAGCAGTTACTCCGCCCAGAGACTAGCGGGAGCGACAGGGCAGTACTTC.

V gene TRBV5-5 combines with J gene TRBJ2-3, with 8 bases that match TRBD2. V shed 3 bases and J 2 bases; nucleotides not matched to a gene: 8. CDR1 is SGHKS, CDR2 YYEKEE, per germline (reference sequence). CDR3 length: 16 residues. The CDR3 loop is CASSSGLAGHTDTQYF. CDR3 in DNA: TGTGCCAGCAGCTCAGGCCTAGCGGGTCACACAGATACGCAGTATTTT.

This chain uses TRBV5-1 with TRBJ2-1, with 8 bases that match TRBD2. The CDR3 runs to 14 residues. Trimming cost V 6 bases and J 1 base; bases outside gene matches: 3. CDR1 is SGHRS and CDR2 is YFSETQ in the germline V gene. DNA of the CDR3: TGCGCCAGCACCGGGGGGGAGTCCTACAATGAGCAGTTCTTC. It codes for CASTGGESYNEQFF.

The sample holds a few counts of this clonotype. Here the CDR3 reads CASSQDGRVEDTEAFF. As DNA, the CDR3 is TGCGCCAGCAGCCAAGACGGGAGGGTTGAGGACACTGAAGCTTTCTTT. The chain is built from TRBV4-1 and TRBJ1-1; D unresolved. The germline V gene encodes CDR1 MGHRA and CDR2 YSYEKL. Trimming removed 0 bases at V and 3 bases at J, with 14 bases between. This CDR3 is built from 16 residues.

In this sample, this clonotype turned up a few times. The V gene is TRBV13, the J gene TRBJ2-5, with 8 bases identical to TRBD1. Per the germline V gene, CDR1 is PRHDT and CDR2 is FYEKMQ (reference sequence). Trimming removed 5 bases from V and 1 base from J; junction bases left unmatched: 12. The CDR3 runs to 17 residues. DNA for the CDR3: TGTGCCAGCAGCCCCGACCCGACAGGGGAAGGCCAAGAGACCCAGTACTTC. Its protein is CASSPDPTGEGQETQYF.

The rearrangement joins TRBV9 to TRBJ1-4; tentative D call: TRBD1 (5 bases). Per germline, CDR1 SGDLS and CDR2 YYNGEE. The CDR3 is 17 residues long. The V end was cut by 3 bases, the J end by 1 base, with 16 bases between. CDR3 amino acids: CASSAGTDWITNEKLFF. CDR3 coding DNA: TGTGCCAGCAGCGCCGGGACGGACTGGATAACTAATGAAAAACTGTTTTTT.

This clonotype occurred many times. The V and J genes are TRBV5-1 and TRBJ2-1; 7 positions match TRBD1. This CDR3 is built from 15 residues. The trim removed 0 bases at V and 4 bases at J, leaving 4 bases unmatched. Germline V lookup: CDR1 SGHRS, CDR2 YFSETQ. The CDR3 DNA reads TGCGCCAGCAGCTTGGGAGACAGGGTGTACAATGAGCAGTTCTTC. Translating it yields CASSLGDRVYNEQFF.

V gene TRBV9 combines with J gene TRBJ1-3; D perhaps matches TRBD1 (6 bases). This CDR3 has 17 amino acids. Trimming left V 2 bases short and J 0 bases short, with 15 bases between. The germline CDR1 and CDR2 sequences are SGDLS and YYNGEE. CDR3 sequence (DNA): TGTGCCAGCAGCGTCTACAGGGTAACGAGCTCTGGAAACACCATATATTTT. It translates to CASSVYRVTSSGNTIYF.

The CDR3 DNA sequence: TGTGCCAGCAGACTAGGGGGACAGGGGGACTACGAGCAGTACTTC. This translates into CASRLGGQGDYEQYF. This rearrangement joins TRBV27 to TRBJ2-7, with TRBD1 matching over 11 bases. V dropped 6 bases and J dropped 3; count of bases not matched to a gene: 7. The V gene's germline CDR1 is MNHEY and CDR2 SMNVEV (reference sequence). The CDR3 has 15 amino acids.

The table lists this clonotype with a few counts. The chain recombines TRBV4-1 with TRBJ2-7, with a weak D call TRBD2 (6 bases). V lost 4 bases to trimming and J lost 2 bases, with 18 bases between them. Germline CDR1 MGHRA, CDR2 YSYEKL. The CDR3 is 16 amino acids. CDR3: CASSLGTPGLAYEQYF. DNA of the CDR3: TGCGCCAGCAGCCTAGGTACACCGGGACTCGCCTACGAGCAGTACTTC.

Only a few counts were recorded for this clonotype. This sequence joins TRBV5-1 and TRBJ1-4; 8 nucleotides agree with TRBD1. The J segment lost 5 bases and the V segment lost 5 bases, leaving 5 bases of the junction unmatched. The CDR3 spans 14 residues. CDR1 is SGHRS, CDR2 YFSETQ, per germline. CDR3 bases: TGCGCCAGCAGGAGGGACAGGCGAAATGAAAAACTGTTTTTT. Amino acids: CASRRDRRNEKLFF.